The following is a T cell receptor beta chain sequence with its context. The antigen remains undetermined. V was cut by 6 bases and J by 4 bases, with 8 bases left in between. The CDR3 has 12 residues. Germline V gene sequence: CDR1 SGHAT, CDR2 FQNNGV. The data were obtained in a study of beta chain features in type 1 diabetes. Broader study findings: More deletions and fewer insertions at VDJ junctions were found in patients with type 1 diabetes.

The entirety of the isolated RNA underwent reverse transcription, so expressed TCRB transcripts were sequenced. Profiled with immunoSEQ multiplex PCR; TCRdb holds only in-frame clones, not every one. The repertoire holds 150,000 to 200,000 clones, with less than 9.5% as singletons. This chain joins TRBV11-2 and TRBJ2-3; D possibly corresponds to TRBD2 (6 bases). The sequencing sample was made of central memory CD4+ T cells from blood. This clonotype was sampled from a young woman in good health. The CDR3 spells CASRGLADTQYF. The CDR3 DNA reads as TGTGCCAGCAGGGGACTCGCAGATACGCAGTATTTT. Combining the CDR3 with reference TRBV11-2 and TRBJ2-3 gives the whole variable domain EAGVAQSPRYKIIEKRQSVAFWCNPISGHATLYWYQQILGQGPKLLIQFQNNGVVDDSQLPKDRFSAERLKGVDSTLKIQPAKLEDSAVYLCASRGLADTQYFGPGTRLTVL.